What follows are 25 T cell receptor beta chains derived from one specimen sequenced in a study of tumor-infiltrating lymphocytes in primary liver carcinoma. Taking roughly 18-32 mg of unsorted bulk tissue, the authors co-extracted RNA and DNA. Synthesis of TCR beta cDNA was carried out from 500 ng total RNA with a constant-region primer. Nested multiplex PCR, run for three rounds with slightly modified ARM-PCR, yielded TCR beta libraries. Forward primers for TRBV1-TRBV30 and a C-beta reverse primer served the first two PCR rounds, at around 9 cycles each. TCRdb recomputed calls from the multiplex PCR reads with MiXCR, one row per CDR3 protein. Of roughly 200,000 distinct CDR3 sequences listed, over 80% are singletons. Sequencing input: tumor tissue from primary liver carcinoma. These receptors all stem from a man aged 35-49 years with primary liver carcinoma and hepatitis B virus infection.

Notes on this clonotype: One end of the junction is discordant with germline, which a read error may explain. CDR3 protein: CASKASGNTICF. The DNA of the CDR3 is TGCGCCAGCAAGGCCTCTGGAAACACTATATGTTTT. This chain uses TRBV10-2 with TRBJ1-3; D is unresolved. Germline V gene sequence: CDR1 WSHSY, CDR2 SAAADI. The CDR3 spans 12 residues.

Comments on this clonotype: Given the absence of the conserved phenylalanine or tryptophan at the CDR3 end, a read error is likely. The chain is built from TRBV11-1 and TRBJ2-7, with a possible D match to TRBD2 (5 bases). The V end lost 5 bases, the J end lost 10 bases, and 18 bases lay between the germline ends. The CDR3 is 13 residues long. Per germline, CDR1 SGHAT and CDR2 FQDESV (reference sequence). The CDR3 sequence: CASSLGLAREQYS. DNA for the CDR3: TGTGCCAGCAGCCTAGGGCTAGCAAGGGAACAGTACTCC.

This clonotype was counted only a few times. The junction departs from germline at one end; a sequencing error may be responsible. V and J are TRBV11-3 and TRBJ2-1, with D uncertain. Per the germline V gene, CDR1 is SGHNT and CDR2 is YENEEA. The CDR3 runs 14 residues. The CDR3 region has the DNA TGTACCAGCAGTTTAGGCGTCTCGAACAATGAACAGTTCTTC. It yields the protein CTSSLGVSNNEQFF.

The CDR3 DNA follows: TGTGCCAGCATAGAGGGGACAGGTTCTGGTACGCAGTATTTT. Its protein product is CASIEGTGSGTQYF. The chain joins TRBV12-3 or TRBV12-4 to TRBJ2-3; 8 positions match TRBD1. Trimming at V came to 7 bases and at J to 8 bases, leaving 11 bases not matched to a gene. The CDR3 length is 14 residues.

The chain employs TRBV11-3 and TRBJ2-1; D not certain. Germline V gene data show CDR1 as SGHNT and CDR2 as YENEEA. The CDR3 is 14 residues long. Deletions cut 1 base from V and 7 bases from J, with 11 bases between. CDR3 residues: CASSLGVANNEQFF. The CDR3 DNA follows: TGTGCCAGCAGCTTAGGCGTTGCGAATAATGAGCAGTTCTTC.

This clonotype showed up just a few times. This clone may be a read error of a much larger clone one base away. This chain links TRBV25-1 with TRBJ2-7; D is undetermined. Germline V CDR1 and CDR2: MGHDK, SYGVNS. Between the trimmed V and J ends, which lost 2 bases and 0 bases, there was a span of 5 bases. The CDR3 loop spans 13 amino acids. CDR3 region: CASSEGDSYEQYF. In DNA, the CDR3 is TGTGCCAGCAGTGAAGGGGACTCCTACGAGCAGTACTTC.

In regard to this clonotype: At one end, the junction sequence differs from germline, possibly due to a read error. Here the CDR3 DNA reads TGTGCTAGCAAAGCGGGAGGCCCCACCTCCACCTCCGAGCAGTACTTC. As protein: CASKAGGPTSTSEQYF. The chain has TRBV6-2 or TRBV6-3 and TRBJ2-7, with 9 bases fitting TRBD2. The length of the CDR3 is 16 residues. The germline gives CDR1 MNHEY, CDR2 SVGEGT.

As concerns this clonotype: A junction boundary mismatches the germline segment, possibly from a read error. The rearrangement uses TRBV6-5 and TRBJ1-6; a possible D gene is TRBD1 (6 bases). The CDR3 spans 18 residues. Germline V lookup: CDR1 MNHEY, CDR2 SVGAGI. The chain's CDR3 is CASGYAIPGEGHNSALHF. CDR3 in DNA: TGTGCCAGCGGTTACGCAATTCCAGGGGAAGGGCATAATTCAGCCCTCCACTTT.

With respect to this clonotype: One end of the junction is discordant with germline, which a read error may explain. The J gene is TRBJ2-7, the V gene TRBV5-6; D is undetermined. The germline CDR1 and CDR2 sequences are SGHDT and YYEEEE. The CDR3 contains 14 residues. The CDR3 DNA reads TGTACCAGCAGCTTCCGACCGAGAGCCTACGAGCAGTACTTC. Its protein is CTSSFRPRAYEQYF.

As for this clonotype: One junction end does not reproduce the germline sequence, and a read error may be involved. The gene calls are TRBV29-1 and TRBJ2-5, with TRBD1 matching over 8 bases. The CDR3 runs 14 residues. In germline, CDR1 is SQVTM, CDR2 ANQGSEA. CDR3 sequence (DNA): TGCAACGTTGGCAACGGACAGGGCCAAGAGACCCAGTGCTTC. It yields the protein CNVGNGQGQETQCF.

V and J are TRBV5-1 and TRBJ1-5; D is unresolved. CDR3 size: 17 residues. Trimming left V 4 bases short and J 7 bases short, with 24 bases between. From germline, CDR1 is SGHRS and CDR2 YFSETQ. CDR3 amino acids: CASSLARPQRGQQPQHF. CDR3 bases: TGCGCCAGCAGCCTGGCCCGCCCCCAGCGGGGTCAACAGCCCCAGCATTTT. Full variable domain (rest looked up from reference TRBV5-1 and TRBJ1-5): KAGVTQTPRYLIKTRGQQVTLSCSPISGHRSVSWYQQTPGQGLQFLFEYFSETQRNKGNFPGRFSGRQFSNSRSEMNVSTLELGDSALYLCASSLARPQRGQQPQHFGDGTRLSIL.

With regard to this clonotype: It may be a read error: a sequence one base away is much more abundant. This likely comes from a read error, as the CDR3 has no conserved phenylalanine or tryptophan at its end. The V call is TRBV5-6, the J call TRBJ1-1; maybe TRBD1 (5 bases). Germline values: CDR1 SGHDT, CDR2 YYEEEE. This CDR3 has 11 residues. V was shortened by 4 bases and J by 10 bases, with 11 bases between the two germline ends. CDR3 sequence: CASSRSGTAFL. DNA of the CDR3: TGTGCCAGCAGCCGCTCAGGGACAGCTTTCCTT.

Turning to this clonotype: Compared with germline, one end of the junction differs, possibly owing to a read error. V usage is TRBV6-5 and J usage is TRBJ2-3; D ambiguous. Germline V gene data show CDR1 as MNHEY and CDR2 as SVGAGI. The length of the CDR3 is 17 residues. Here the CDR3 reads CAGSSITLGPAGVAQYF. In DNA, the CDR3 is TGTGCCGGCAGCTCAATCACACTCGGCCCGGCTGGCGTGGCGCAGTATTTT.

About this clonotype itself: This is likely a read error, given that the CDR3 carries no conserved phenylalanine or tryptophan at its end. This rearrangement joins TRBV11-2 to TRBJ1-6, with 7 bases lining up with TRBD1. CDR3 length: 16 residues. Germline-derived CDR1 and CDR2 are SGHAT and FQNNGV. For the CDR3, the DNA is TGTGCTAGCAGCTTCGCCGCCGGGACAGCGAATTCATCCCTCCACTTA. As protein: CASSFAAGTANSSLHL.

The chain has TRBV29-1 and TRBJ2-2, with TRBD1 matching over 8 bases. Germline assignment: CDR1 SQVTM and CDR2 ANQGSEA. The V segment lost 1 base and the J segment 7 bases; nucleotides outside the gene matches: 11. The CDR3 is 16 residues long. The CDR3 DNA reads TGCAGCGTTGAAGGATTGGACAGGGCGGGCAGCGGGGAGCTGTTTTTT. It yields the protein CSVEGLDRAGSGELFF.

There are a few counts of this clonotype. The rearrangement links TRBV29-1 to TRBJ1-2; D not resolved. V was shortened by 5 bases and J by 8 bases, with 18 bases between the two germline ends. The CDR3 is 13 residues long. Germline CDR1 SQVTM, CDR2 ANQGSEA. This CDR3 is CSVPATSADGYTF. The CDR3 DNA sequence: TGCAGCGTTCCAGCGACCTCGGCTGACGGCTACACCTTC. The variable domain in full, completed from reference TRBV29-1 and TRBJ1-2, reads SAVISQKPSRDICQRGTSLTIQCQVDSQVTMMFWYRQQPGQSLTLIATANQGSEATYESGFVIDKFPISRPNLTFSTLTVSNMSPEDSSIYLCSVPATSADGYTFGSGTRLTVV.

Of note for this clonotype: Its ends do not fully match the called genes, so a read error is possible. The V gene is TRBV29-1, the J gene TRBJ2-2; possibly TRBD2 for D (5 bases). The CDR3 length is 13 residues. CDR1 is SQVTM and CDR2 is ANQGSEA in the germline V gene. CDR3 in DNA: TGCAGCGTTTATAGAGGGAACACCGGGAAGCTGTTTTTT. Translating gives CSVYRGNTGKLFF.

Written as DNA, the CDR3 is TGCAGCCTTGGAGGGACTAGCGGGAGTCTCTCTGGGGCCAACGTCCTGACTTTC. Translating gives CSLGGTSGSLSGANVLTF. This rearrangement joins TRBV29-1 to TRBJ2-6, with 14 bases matching TRBD2. This CDR3 is 18 amino acids long. Trimming cost V 8 bases and J 0 bases; bases outside gene matches: 9. Per germline, CDR1 SQVTM and CDR2 ANQGSEA.

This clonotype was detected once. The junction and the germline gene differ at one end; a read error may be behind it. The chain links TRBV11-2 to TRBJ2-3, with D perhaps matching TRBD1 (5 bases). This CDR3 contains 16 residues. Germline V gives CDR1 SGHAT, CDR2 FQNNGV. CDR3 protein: CASSRRSTGSTDMQYF. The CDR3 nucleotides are TGTGCCAGCAGCAGAAGAAGTACAGGTAGCACAGATATGCAGTATTTT.

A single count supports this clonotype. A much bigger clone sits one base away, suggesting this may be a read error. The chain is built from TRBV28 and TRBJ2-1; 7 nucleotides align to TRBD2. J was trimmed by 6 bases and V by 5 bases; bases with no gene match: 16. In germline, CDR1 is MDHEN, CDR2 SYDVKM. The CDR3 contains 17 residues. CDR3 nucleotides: TGTGCCAGCAGTCCACCCGGGAGGAGCACCTTTGGCAATGAGCAGTTCTTC. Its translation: CASSPPGRSTFGNEQFF. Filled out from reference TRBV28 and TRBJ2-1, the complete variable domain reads DVKVTQSSRYLVKRTGEKVFLECVQDMDHENMFWYRQDPGLGLRLIYFSYDVKMKEKGDIPEGYSVSREKKERFSLILESASTNQTSMYLCASSPPGRSTFGNEQFFGPGTRLTVL.

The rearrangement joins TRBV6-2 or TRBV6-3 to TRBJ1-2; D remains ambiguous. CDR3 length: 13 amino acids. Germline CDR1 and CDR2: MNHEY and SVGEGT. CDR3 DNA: TGTGTCAGTAGCCCCCAGAGCGGCTATGGCTACACCTTC. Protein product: CVSSPQSGYGYTF.

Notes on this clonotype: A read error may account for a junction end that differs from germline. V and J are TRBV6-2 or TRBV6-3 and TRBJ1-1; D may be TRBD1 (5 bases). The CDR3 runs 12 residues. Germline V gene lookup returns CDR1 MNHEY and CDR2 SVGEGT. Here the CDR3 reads CVSSCRETEVFF. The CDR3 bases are TGTGTCAGCAGTTGCAGGGAAACTGAAGTTTTCTTT.

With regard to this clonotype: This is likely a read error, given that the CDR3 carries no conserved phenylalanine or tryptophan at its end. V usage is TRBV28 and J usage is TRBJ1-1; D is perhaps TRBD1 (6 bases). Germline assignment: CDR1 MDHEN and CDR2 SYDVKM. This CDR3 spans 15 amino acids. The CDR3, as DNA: TGTGCCAGCAGTTTAGCAACAACAGGGAACAGTGAAGCTTTCATT. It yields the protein CASSLATTGNSEAFI.

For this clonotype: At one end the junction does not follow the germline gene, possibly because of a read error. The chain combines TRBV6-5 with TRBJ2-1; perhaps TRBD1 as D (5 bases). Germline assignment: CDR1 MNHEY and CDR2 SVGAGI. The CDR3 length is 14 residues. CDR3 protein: CASSLQESYNEQLF. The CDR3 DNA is TGTGCCAGCAGTCTACAGGAGTCATACAATGAGCAGTTATTC.

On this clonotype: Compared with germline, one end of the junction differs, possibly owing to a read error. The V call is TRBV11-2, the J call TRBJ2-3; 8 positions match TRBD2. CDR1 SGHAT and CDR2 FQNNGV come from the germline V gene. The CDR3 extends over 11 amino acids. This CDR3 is CASSTGGTHYF. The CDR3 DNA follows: TGTGCCAGTAGCACGGGAGGGACGCACTATTTT.